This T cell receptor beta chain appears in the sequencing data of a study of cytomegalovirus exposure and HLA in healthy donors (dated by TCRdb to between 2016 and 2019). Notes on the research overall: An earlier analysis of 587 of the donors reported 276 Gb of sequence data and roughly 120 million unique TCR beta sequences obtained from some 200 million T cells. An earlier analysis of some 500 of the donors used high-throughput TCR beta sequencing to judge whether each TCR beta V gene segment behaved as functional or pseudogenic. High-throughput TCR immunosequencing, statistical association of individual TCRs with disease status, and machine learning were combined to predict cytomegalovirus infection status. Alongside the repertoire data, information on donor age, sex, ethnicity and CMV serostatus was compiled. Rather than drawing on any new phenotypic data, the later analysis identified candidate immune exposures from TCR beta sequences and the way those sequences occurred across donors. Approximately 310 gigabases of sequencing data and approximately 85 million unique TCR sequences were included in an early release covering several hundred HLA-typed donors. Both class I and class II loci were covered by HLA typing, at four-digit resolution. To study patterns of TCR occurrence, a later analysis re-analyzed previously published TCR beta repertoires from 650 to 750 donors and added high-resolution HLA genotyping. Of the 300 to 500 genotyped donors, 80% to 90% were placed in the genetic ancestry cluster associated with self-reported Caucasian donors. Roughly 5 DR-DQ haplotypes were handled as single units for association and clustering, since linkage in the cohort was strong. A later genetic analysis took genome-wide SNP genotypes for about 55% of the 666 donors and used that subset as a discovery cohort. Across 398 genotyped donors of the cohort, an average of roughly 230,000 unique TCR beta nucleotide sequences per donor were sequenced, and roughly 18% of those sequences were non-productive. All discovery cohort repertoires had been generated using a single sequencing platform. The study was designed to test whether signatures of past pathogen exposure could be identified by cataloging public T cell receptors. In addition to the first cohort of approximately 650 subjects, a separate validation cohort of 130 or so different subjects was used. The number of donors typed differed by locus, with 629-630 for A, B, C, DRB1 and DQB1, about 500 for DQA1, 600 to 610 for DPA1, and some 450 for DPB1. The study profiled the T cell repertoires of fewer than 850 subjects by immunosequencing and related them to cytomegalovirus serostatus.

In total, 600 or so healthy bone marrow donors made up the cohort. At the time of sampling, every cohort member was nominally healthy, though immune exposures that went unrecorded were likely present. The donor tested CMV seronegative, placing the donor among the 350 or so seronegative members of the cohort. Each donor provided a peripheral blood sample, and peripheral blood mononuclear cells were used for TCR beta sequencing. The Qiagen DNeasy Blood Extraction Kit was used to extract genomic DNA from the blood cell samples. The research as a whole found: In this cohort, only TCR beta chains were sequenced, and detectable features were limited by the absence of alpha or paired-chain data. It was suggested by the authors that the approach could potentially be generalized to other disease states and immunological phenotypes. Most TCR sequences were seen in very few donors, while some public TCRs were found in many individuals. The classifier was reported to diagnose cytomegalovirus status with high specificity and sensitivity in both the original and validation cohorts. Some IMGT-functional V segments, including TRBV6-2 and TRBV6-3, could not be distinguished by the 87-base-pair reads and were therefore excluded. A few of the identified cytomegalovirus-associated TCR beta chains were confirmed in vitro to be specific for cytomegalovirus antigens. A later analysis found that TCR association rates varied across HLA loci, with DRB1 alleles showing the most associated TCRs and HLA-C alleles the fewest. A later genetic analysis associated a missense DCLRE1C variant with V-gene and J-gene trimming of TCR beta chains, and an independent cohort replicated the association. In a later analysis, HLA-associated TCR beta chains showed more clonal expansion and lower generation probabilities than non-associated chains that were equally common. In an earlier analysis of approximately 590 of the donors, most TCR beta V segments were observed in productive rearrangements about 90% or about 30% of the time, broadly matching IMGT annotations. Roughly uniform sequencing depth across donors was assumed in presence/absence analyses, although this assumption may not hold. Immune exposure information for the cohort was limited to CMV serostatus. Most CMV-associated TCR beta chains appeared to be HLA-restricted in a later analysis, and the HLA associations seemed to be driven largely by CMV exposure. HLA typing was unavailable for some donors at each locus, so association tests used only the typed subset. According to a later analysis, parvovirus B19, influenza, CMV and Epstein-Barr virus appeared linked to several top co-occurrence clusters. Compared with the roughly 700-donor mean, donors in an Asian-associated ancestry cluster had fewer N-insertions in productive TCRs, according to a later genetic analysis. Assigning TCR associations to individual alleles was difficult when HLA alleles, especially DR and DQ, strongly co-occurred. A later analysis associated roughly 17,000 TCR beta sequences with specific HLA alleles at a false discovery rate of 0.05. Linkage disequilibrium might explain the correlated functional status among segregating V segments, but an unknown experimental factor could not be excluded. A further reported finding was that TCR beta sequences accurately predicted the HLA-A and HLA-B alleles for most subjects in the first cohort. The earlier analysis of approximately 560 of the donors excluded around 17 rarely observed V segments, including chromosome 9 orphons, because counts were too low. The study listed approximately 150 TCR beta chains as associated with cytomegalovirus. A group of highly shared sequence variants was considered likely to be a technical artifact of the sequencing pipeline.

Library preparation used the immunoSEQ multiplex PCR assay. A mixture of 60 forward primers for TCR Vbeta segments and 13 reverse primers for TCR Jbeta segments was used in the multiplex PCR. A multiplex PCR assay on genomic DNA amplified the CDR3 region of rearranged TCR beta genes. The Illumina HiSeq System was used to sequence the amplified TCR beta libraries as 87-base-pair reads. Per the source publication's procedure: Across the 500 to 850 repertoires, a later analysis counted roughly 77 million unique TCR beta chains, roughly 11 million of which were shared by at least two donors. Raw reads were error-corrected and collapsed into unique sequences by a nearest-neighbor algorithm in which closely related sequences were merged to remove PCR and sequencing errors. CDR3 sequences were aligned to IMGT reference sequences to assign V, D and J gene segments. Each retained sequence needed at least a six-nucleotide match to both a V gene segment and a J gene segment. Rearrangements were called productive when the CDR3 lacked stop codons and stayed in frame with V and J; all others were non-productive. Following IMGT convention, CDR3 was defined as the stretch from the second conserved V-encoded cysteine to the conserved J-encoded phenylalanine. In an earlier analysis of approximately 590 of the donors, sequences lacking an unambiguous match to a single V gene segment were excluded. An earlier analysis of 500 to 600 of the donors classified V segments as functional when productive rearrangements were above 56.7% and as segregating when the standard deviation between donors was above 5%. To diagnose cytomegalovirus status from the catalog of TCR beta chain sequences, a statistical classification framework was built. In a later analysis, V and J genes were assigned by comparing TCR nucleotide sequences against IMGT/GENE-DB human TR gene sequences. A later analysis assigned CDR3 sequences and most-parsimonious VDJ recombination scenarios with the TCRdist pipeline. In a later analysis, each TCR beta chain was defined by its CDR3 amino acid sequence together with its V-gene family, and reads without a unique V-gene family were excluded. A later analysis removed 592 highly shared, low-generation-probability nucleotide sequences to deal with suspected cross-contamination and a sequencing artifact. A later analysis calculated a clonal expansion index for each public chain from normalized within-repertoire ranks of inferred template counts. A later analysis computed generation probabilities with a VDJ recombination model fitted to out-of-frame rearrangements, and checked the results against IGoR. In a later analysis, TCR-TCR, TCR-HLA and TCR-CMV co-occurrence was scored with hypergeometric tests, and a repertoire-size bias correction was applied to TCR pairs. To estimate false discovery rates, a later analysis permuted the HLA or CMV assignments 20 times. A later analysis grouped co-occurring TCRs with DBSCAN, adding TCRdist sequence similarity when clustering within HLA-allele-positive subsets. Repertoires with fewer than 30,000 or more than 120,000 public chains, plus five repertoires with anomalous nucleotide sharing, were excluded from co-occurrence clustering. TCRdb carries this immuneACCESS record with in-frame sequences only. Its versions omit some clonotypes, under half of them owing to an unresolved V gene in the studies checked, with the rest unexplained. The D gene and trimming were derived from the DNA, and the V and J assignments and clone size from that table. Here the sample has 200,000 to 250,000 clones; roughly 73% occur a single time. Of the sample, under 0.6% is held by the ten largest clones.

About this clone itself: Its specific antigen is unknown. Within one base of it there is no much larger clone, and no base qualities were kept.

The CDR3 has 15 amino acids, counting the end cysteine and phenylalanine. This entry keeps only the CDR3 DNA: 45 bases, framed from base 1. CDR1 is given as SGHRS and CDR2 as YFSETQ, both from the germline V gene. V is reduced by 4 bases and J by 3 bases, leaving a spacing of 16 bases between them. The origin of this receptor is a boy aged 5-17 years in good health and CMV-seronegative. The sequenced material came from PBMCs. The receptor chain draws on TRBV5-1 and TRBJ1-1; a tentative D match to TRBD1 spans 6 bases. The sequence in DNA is TGCGCCAGCAGCGTAGAAACAGGGCTAGACACTGAAGCTTTCTTT. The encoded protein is CASSVETGLDTEAFF.